This T cell receptor (beta chain) was obtained from a study of T cells in Graves' hyperthyroidism and ophthalmopathy. This clonotype was observed many times. No antigen is known for it. The TCR beta CDR3 regions underwent amplification using RNA transcripts as the source. The primer set for the first-round RT-PCR of the TCR CDR3 was HTBI. One entry per CDR3 protein, called by TCRdb with MiXCR from the multiplex PCR reads. The data hold 650,000 to 750,000 distinct CDR3 sequences, with around 15% observed a single time. For the diagnoses, clinical symptoms, serum thyroxine and TRAb, thyroid ultrasound and orbital computed tomography were used. The study, taken as a whole, reports: Ophthalmopathy and stable hyperthyroidism were separated by a 13 V-J model.

This TCR was recovered from a young woman with Graves' hyperthyroidism. The sample consisted of blood.

Here the CDR3 DNA reads TGTGCCAGCACTGGACAGGACAATCAGCCCCAGCATTTT. Translating gives CASTGQDNQPQHF. The V and J genes are TRBV2 and TRBJ1-5; the match to TRBD1 covers 7 bases. The CDR3 covers 13 residues. With V trimmed by 7 bases and J by 3 bases, 3 bases remained unmatched. Germline CDR1 SNHLY, CDR2 FYNNEI.